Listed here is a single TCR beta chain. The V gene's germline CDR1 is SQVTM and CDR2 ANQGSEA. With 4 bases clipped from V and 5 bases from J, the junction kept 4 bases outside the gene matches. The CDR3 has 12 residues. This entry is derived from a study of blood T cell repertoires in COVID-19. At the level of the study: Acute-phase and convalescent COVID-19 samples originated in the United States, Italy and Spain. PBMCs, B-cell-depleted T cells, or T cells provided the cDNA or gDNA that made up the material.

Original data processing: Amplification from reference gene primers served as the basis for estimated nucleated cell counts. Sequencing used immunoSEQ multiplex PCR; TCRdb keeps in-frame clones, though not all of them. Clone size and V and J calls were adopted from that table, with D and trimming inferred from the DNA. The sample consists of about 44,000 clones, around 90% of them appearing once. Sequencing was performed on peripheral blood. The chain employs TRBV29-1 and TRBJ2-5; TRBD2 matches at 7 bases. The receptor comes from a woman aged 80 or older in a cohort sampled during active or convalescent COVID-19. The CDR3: CSVGGGFETQYF. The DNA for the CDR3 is TGCAGCGTTGGGGGGGGTTTCGAGACCCAGTACTTC. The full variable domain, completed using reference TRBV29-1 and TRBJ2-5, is SAVISQKPSRDICQRGTSLTIQCQVDSQVTMMFWYRQQPGQSLTLIATANQGSEATYESGFVIDKFPISRPNLTFSTLTVSNMSPEDSSIYLCSVGGGFETQYFGPGTRLLVL.